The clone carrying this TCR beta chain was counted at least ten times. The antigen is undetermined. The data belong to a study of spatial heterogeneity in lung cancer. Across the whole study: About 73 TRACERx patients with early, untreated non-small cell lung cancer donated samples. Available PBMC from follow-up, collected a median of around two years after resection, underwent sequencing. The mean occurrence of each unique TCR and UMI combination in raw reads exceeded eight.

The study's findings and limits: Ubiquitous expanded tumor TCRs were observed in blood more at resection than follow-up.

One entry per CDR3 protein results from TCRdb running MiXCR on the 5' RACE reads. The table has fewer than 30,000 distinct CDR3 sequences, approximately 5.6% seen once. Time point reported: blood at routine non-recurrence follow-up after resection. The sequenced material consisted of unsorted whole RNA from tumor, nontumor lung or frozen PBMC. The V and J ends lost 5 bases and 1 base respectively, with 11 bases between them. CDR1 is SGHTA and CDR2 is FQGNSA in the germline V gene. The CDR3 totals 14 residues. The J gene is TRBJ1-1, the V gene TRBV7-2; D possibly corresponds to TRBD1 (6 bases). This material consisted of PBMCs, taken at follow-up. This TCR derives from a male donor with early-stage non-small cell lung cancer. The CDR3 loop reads CASSPLGGNTEAFF. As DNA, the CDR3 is TGTGCCAGCAGCCCCTTAGGGGGGAACACTGAAGCTTTCTTT.